The clone carrying this T cell receptor (beta chain) was picked up one time. The antigen is undetermined. The PCR employed 60 Vbeta primers together with 13 Jbeta primers. Produced via immunoSEQ multiplex PCR; TCRdb's table is partial and in-frame only. The sample lists over 150,000 clones, almost 85% occurring once. Germline V lookup: CDR1 PRHDT, CDR2 FYEKMQ (reference sequence). Trimming left V 5 bases short and J 1 base short, with 17 bases between. This CDR3 is 16 amino acids long. The sample comes from a study of cytomegalovirus exposure and HLA in healthy donors. Whole-study results and caveats: Most likely, a cluster of highly shared sequence variants arose as a sequencing artifact. 16,951 TCR beta sequences were associated with HLA alleles at 0.05 false discovery rate in a later analysis. Later on, analysis showed that most CMV-associated TCR beta chains appeared to be HLA-restricted.

This receptor was taken from a girl aged 5 to 17 in good health and CMV-seropositive. Input material: PBMCs. The chain links TRBV13 to TRBJ1-1; tentatively, D is TRBD1 (5 bases). CDR3 sequence reads: CASSAPWYRSNTEAFF. DNA of the CDR3: TGTGCCAGCAGCGCCCCGTGGTACAGGTCGAACACTGAAGCTTTCTTT.